This T cell receptor beta chain derives from a study of blood T cell repertoires in COVID-19. Study-wide background: Acute and convalescent COVID-19 samples came from the United States, Italy and Spain. T cells, B-cell-depleted T cells, or PBMCs supplied cDNA or gDNA.

Assay: immunoSEQ multiplex PCR; the TCRdb copy retains only in-frame clones and omits some. The sample has about 220,000 clones, about 80% seen once. The germline gives CDR1 SEHNR, CDR2 FQNEAQ (reference sequence). V was trimmed by 3 bases and J by 5 bases, leaving 13 bases between them. This CDR3 contains 14 residues. This sequence was found in a woman aged 40 to 50 with acute COVID-19. This chain connects TRBV7-9 to TRBJ1-1, with a tentative D call TRBD1 (6 bases). Sequencing used PBMCs or T cells enriched from blood (not recorded which). The CDR3 loop reads CASSFLQGWTEAFF. CDR3 nucleotide sequence: TGTGCCAGCAGCTTCCTACAGGGATGGACTGAAGCTTTCTTT.